Sequencing of this TCR beta chain was carried out in a study of diagnostic markers for celiac disease (dated by TCRdb to between 2020 and 2021). The sequencer listed for this sample is Illumina MiSeq. The reads underwent TCRdb reprocessing, giving one record for each CDR3 protein sequence and no DNA. In this sample's table one finds 7,000 to 8,000 distinct CDR3 sequences. 6.3% of the sample is held by the ten biggest clonotypes. There are 16 amino acids in the CDR3, from cysteine to phenylalanine inclusive. No coding sequence is recorded. The germline V gene (reference sequence) yields SGHNT for CDR1 and YYREEE for CDR2. To note about this clonotype: The clone's antigen remains unknown.

Sequenced input: either unsorted cells or a sorted T cell fraction (not recorded which). The sequence came from a human donor. This table probably holds off-target reads from a library built for another chain. Here the chain combines TRBV5-4 and TRBJ1-1; the D gene TCRdb calls, TRBD1, cannot be checked with no DNA. CDR3 region: CASSASPGQMNTEAFF.